Sequencing of this T cell receptor (beta chain) was carried out in a study of control samples from healthy donors and cancer patients. Germline lookup yields CDR1 KGHSH and CDR2 LQKENI. Between the trimmed V and J ends, which lost 3 bases and 1 base, there was a span of 25 bases. The CDR3 loop spans 20 amino acids. The method was immunoSEQ multiplex PCR; TCRdb's version includes in-frame clones alone and lacks a portion of them. The sample holds under 300,000 clones; roughly 87% are singletons and the top ten take roughly 14%. V is TRBV18 and J is TRBJ2-4; TRBD1 might be the D (5 bases). The sample was PBMCs. The receptor's source is a woman aged 60-70 years with lung cancer. The CDR3 bases are TGTGCCAGCTCACCCATTGACTTAAAAGGGGCAGCCCTCGCCAAAAACATTCAGTACTTC. Residues: CASSPIDLKGAALAKNIQYF.